This T cell receptor beta chain was identified in a study of CD8 T cells in ankylosing spondylitis. The CDR3 contains 14 residues. V dropped 5 bases and J dropped 7; count of bases not matched to a gene: 5. The germline V gene has CDR1 SEHNR and CDR2 FQNEAQ (reference sequence). TCRdb called the 5' RACE reads again in MiXCR, with one record for every CDR3 protein. Seen here are roughly 130,000 distinct CDR3 sequences, roughly an eighth observed once, and the top ten hold under 3%. The clonotype originates from a female donor with ankylosing spondylitis or in good health (not recorded which). The source material was blood, either unsorted or a sorted T cell fraction (not recorded which). This chain links TRBV7-9 with TRBJ2-1; 10 nucleotides match TRBD2. The CDR3 sequence: CASSLSGRGNEQFF. The CDR3 region has the DNA TGTGCCAGCAGCCTGAGCGGGAGGGGGAATGAGCAGTTCTTC.